The 27 T cell receptor beta chains below all came from one sample that was sequenced in a study of T cells in Graves' hyperthyroidism and ophthalmopathy (dated by TCRdb to about 2019). The library came from multiplex PCR. The data were produced on an Illumina HiSeq 2000. The TCR beta CDR3 regions were amplified from RNA transcripts. For the first round of RT-PCR on the TCR CDR3, the HTBI primer set was used together with the Qiagen OneStep RT-PCR kit. TCRdb trimmed public reads at Q25 via fastp, called clones via MiXCR and kept in-frame beta chains. Rows with one shared CDR3 protein collapse into an entry with the most common genes and DNA. The table for this sample lists hundreds of thousands of distinct CDR3 sequences; approximately 18% of them were counted only once. Over 15% of the sample belongs to the ten largest clones. Sequences were obtained from blood. These receptors were collected from a woman aged 45-65 years with Graves' hyperthyroidism that later progressed to Graves' ophthalmopathy.

V is TRBV20-1 and J is TRBJ2-6, with 9 nucleotides matching TRBD2. J lost 0 bases, V lost 0 bases, and 15 bases had no gene match. Germline lookup yields CDR1 DFQATT and CDR2 SNEGSKA (reference sequence). This CDR3 is built from 21 residues. The chain's CDR3 is CSARDQDSGGTTISGANVLTF. The CDR3 DNA reads as TGCAGTGCTAGAGATCAGGACAGCGGGGGGACAACGATCTCTGGGGCCAACGTCCTGACTTTC.

This clonotype has just one count. The CDR3 sequence is CSVVGMRSTDTQYF. As DNA, the CDR3 is TGCAGCGTTGTAGGGATGCGAAGCACAGATACGCAGTATTTT. The V call is TRBV29-1, the J call TRBJ2-3; D ambiguous. The germline CDR1 and CDR2 sequences are SQVTM and ANQGSEA. The CDR3 is made up of 14 amino acids. V dropped 4 bases and J dropped 0 bases, with 11 bases sitting between them.

This clonotype was counted at least ten times. This sequence joins TRBV5-4 and TRBJ2-7; the D gene is possibly TRBD1 (6 bases). The CDR3 length is 15 residues. Germline V CDR1 and CDR2: SGHNT, YYREEE (reference sequence). The ends were cut back, 6 bases at V and 5 bases at J, with 21 bases in the middle. CDR3 sequence reads: CASTITGTRAHEQYF. In nucleotides, the CDR3 is TGTGCCAGCACCATTACCGGGACAAGAGCCCACGAGCAGTACTTC.

On this clonotype itself: This may arise from a read error, as a much more abundant clone is one base away. The chain couples TRBV20-1 to TRBJ1-5, with TRBD1 as a possible D gene (5 bases). This CDR3 has 14 amino acids. V shed 7 bases and J shed 6 bases, with 19 bases lying between them. The germline gives CDR1 DFQATT, CDR2 SNEGSKA (reference sequence). CDR3 DNA: TGCAGTGTTATACGGGACCGCTCGGGTCAGCCCCAGCATTTT. Translation gives CSVIRDRSGQPQHF.

This chain links TRBV2 with TRBJ1-4; D gene unclear. Germline-derived CDR1 and CDR2 are SNHLY and FYNNEI. CDR3 length: 15 amino acids. V shed 6 bases and J shed 6 bases, with 17 bases lying between them. CDR3 DNA: TGTGCCAGCAGAAGGCTAGGGTCGGTCGATGAAAAACTGTTTTTT. Translating it yields CASRRLGSVDEKLFF.

The genes are TRBV18 and TRBJ1-2; the D is unclear. The CDR3 has 14 amino acids. Germline loops: CDR1 KGHSH, CDR2 LQKENI. V was pared by 2 bases and J by 3 bases, with 10 bases between. CDR3 coding DNA: TGTGCCAGCTCACCAGACGGGAACGACTATGGCTACACCTTC. Its translation is CASSPDGNDYGYTF.

This clonotype was detected a few times. V is TRBV19 and J is TRBJ1-4; TRBD1 is a possible D gene (6 bases). Germline CDR1 is LNHDA and CDR2 is SQIVND (reference sequence). The CDR3 totals 15 residues. V gave up 5 bases and J gave up 8 bases, with 18 bases separating them. The CDR3 sequence: CASSSPGGSEEKLFF. The CDR3 nucleotides are TGTGCCAGTAGTTCGCCCGGGGGCAGCGAGGAAAAACTGTTTTTT.

The chain links TRBV15 to TRBJ2-2, with D possibly being TRBD1 or TRBD2 (5 bases each). Trimming left V 0 bases short and J 3 bases short, with 11 bases between. The length of the CDR3 is 16 residues. Germline lookup yields CDR1 LNHNV and CDR2 YYDKDF (reference sequence). CDR3 DNA: TGTGCCACCAGCAGAGAATATGGGGGAGACACCGGGGAGCTGTTTTTT. The encoded protein is CATSREYGGDTGELFF.

The chain carries TRBV19 and TRBJ2-3; 8 bases map to TRBD1. V gave up 1 base and J gave up 1 base; unmatched junction bases: 7. The CDR3 contains 17 residues. CDR1 is LNHDA, CDR2 SQIVND, per germline (reference sequence). CDR3 residues: CASSIGAGGRGTDTQYF. The CDR3 coding sequence is TGTGCCAGTAGTATAGGTGCAGGGGGCAGGGGCACAGATACGCAGTATTTT.

On this clonotype itself: At one boundary the junction diverges from the germline segment, which might be a read error. The V call is TRBV2, the J call TRBJ1-2; no definite D call. CDR3 length: 15 residues. From germline, CDR1 is SNHLY and CDR2 FYNNEI. The CDR3 DNA is TGTGCCAGCACAGACCGCCCTAGAGGGAACTTTGGCTACACCTTC. This sequence encodes CASTDRPRGNFGYTF.

As DNA, the CDR3 is TGTGCCAGCAGTTACAGTATGGATATCAACACTGAAGCTTTCTTT. Residues: CASSYSMDINTEAFF. The J gene is TRBJ1-1, the V gene TRBV6-6; no clear D. Germline CDR1 MNHNY, CDR2 SVGAGI (reference sequence). The CDR3 sequence is 15 residues long. V was cut by 2 bases and J by 2 bases, with 12 bases left in between.

Of note for this clonotype: A much larger clone differs by one base, so this may be a read error. This rearrangement joins TRBV6-1 to TRBJ2-3; 11 nucleotides align to TRBD2. V dropped 6 bases and J dropped 1; count of bases not matched to a gene: 3. In germline, CDR1 is MNHNS, CDR2 SASEGT. The CDR3 totals 15 residues. CDR3 amino acids: CASRTLAGGTDTQYF. In DNA, the CDR3 is TGTGCCAGCAGAACACTAGCGGGGGGCACAGATACGCAGTATTTT.

This clonotype showed up just a few times. The chain uses TRBV4-1 and TRBJ2-1, with 7 bases fitting TRBD2. The CDR3 consists of 17 residues. From germline, CDR1 is MGHRA and CDR2 YSYEKL. J lost 7 bases, V lost 0 bases, and 12 bases had no gene match. Here the CDR3 reads CASSQDRTSALSNEQFF. DNA of the CDR3: TGCGCCAGCAGCCAAGACCGAACTAGCGCGCTTTCGAATGAGCAGTTCTTC.

V usage is TRBV6-5 and J usage is TRBJ1-6; D perhaps matches TRBD1 (6 bases). Germline values: CDR1 MNHEY, CDR2 SVGAGI. The CDR3 totals 17 residues. V was pared by 2 bases and J by 6 bases, with 17 bases between. The CDR3 loop reads CASSYTWGAVGNSPLHF. The CDR3 region has the DNA TGTGCCAGCAGTTACACTTGGGGGGCAGTTGGTAATTCACCCCTCCACTTT.

V usage is TRBV19 and J usage is TRBJ1-5; no firm D call. The CDR3 sequence is 15 residues long. Between the trimmed V and J ends, which lost 4 bases and 0 bases, there was a span of 10 bases. The germline V gene has CDR1 LNHDA and CDR2 SQIVND (reference sequence). The DNA of the CDR3 is TGTGCCAGTAGTACCCGACATCTTAGCAATCAGCCCCAGCATTTT. This gives the protein CASSTRHLSNQPQHF.

The chain combines TRBV12-5 with TRBJ1-1; TRBD1 might be the D (6 bases). The V gene lost 7 bases and the J gene lost 3 bases, with 9 bases spanning the gap. The CDR3 length is 12 residues. Looked up from germline, CDR1 is LGHNT and CDR2 is FRNRAP. Here the CDR3 reads CASDRDHTEAFF. In nucleotides, the CDR3 is TGTGCTAGTGACAGGGATCACACTGAAGCTTTCTTT.

The rearrangement uses TRBV11-2 and TRBJ2-5; D remains unclear. V gave up 1 base and J gave up 2 bases, with 14 bases separating them. Germline V CDR1 and CDR2: SGHAT, FQNNGV. CDR3 length equals 16 residues. CDR3 DNA: TGTGCCAGCAGCTTAGTTGGTAGGACGAGTCAAGAGACCCAGTACTTC. Protein sequence: CASSLVGRTSQETQYF.

The chain employs TRBV27 and TRBJ2-7, with a tentative D call TRBD1 (6 bases). Deletions cut 11 bases from V and 1 base from J, with 15 bases between. This CDR3 is built from 13 residues. Germline CDR1 reads MNHEY; CDR2 reads SMNVEV (reference sequence). CDR3 in DNA: TGTGCCGTTACAGGGCGCACATCCTACGAGCAGTACTTC. This gives the protein CAVTGRTSYEQYF.

This clonotype was observed many times. The chain couples TRBV3-1 to TRBJ1-5; no firm D call. V was cut by 0 bases and J by 3 bases, with 6 bases left in between. Looked up from germline, CDR1 is LGHDT and CDR2 is YNNKEL (reference sequence). The CDR3 is 14 amino acids. CDR3: CASSQEQNNQPQHF. The CDR3 DNA sequence: TGTGCCAGCAGCCAAGAACAGAACAATCAGCCCCAGCATTTT.

The CDR3 sequence: CASSLVGGYNEQYF. In nucleotides, the CDR3 is TGTGCCAGCAGCTTGGTGGGGGGGTACAACGAGCAGTACTTC. This chain uses TRBV14 with TRBJ2-7, with TRBD2 matching 7 bases. Trimming at V came to 5 bases and at J to 5 bases, leaving 9 bases not matched to a gene. This CDR3 comprises 14 residues. Germline V gene data show CDR1 as SGHDN and CDR2 as FVKESK.

As DNA, the CDR3 is TGTGCCAGCAGTTTACAGCAGGGTGGATACGAGCAGTACTTC. Translated: CASSLQQGGYEQYF. The gene calls are TRBV27 and TRBJ2-7, with D tentatively TRBD1 (5 bases). V was clipped by 2 bases and J by 4 bases, with 12 bases between them. Germline V gene sequence: CDR1 MNHEY, CDR2 SMNVEV (reference sequence). CDR3 length: 14 amino acids.

The chain employs TRBV30 and TRBJ2-1; unclear D gene. Looked up from germline, CDR1 is GTSNPN and CDR2 is SVGIG (reference sequence). V dropped 2 bases and J dropped 2 bases, with 7 bases sitting between them. The CDR3 runs to 13 residues. The CDR3, as DNA: TGTGCCTGGAGTCCGGCCCCCTACAATGAGCAGTTCTTC. Translated, it gives CAWSPAPYNEQFF.

V is TRBV12-3 or TRBV12-4 and J is TRBJ1-2; 7 positions match TRBD1. V was pared by 7 bases and J by 4 bases, with 15 bases of the junction left unmatched. The CDR3 contains 16 residues. CDR3 sequence (DNA): TGTGCCAGCACCCTCGAAGGGGGCGTCCCTGGCTATGGCTACACCTTC. Translated, it gives CASTLEGGVPGYGYTF.

This chain links TRBV29-1 with TRBJ2-5, with TRBD1 identical over 11 bases. Germline assignment: CDR1 SQVTM and CDR2 ANQGSEA. Trimming took 7 bases from V and 5 from J; bases not matched to a gene: 6. The CDR3 covers 13 residues. CDR3 loop: CSGGQGAGETQYF. CDR3 DNA: TGCAGCGGCGGACAGGGGGCGGGTGAGACCCAGTACTTC.

There are many counts of this clonotype. CDR3 nucleotide sequence: TGTGCCAGCAGGTCCGGGACAGGGTATGGCTACACCTTC. It specifies CASRSGTGYGYTF. The chain links TRBV12-3 or TRBV12-4 to TRBJ1-2, with 9 bases lining up with TRBD1. J was trimmed by 5 bases and V by 6 bases; bases with no gene match: 4. This CDR3 has 13 amino acids.

This clonotype was recorded at least ten times. The V gene is TRBV5-1, the J gene TRBJ2-4, with 10 positions matching TRBD1. Germline assignment: CDR1 SGHRS and CDR2 YFSETQ. The CDR3 is 15 amino acids. J lost 1 base, V lost 4 bases, and 2 bases had no gene match. This CDR3 is CASSVGQGAKNIQYF. In nucleotides, the CDR3 is TGCGCCAGCAGCGTGGGACAGGGGGCCAAAAACATTCAGTACTTC.

The count of this clonotype is one. The rearrangement uses TRBV15 and TRBJ2-7, with 10 bases aligning to TRBD1. The ends lost 1 base at V and 7 bases at J; junction bases unmatched: 4. CDR1 and CDR2 (germline): LNHNV, YYDKDF (reference sequence). CDR3 size: 14 residues. The CDR3 bases are TGTGCCACCAGCAGAGGACAGGGGGCTCGGGAGCAGTACTTC. Amino acid sequence: CATSRGQGAREQYF.